The rows below give T cell receptor beta chains drawn from one sample of a study of CD8 T cells in Susac syndrome. TCRdb re-called the immunoSEQ multiplex PCR reads through MiXCR, storing one row per CDR3 protein. In the table there are about 190,000 distinct CDR3 sequences, 90% to 95% of which are singletons. Sequencing was performed on CD4+ T cells from PBMCs. The receptors were sampled from a human donor in good health. The conserved cysteine and the conserved F or W are not part of the CDR3 here.

>TRBJ2-1|TRBV6-5
ASRLHRGTDHEQF
>TRBJ1-5|TRBV25-1
ASSESGKGRSNQPQH
>TRBJ1-1|TRBV19
ASSVRGQLNTEAF
>TRBJ2-5|TRBV2
ASSGYLIVAETQY
>TRBJ2-1|TRBV6-5
ASSAGVAGSNEQF
>TRBJ2-6|TRBV18
ASSPPRQPAGANVLT
>TRBJ2-1|TRBV5-1
ASSLVGQNYNEQF
>TRBJ1-1|TRBV29-1
SVEEPGQGLTSEAF
>TRBJ1-2|TRBV12-3/TRBV12-4
ASNLAGVRPYT
>TRBJ2-3|TRBV7-2
ASSLPLHPGDTQY
>TRBJ1-2|TRBV28
ASSSGTENYGYT
>TRBJ1-6|TRBV4-3
ASSQDRGTPLH
>TRBJ1-2|TRBV18
ASSPTEEYGYT
>TRBJ1-5|TRBV15
ATSRGAPGRGSLYSNQPQH
>TRBJ2-2|TRBV29-1
SARLSGELF
>TRBJ1-1|TRBV25-1
ASSEWGLRGTEAF
>TRBJ1-2|TRBV3-1
ASSIGAGDGYT
>TRBJ1-5|TRBV30
AWSVNPNQPQH
>TRBJ2-3|TRBV20-1
SARDVATDTQY
>TRBJ2-6|TRBV29-1
SAAGTGNSGANVLT
>TRBJ2-1|TRBV29-1
SVDLGQGQF
>TRBJ1-1|TRBV29-1
SAVDRMNTEAF
>TRBJ1-6|TRBV7-6
ASKGEDSPLH
>TRBJ2-7|TRBV20-1
SAYEQAVSSYEQY
>TRBJ2-5|TRBV6-5
ASSYVLIRGQEETQY
>TRBJ2-5|TRBV3-1
ASRPTGQETQY
>TRBJ1-2|TRBV29-1
SVGLSGQGLAYGYT
>TRBJ1-2|TRBV20-1
SAPTPRTDNYGYT
>TRBJ2-1|TRBV20-1
SALETSGYYNEQF
>TRBJ1-2|TRBV11-2
ASSSLRGTAQKSRVYGYT
>TRBJ2-7|TRBV10-3
AISESHSSYEQY
>TRBJ2-1|TRBV20-1
SASGETYYNEQF
>TRBJ2-1|TRBV24-1
ATGSGGSNEQF
>TRBJ2-3|TRBV29-1
SVEGIPDTQY
>TRBJ2-2|TRBV24-1
ATSDGQGRPKVGELF
>TRBJ2-1|TRBV30
AWSVRTGGDEQF
>TRBJ1-1|TRBV11-2
ASSLTDRATEAF
>TRBJ2-5|TRBV20-1
SAGQGRTSQETQY
>TRBJ1-2|TRBV7-2
ASSLQGSDYGYT
>TRBJ1-5|TRBV20-1
SARQVGNQPQH
>TRBJ2-7|TRBV2
ASSFGPQNEQY
>TRBJ2-1|TRBV3-1
ASSPRGGGGNEQF
>TRBJ1-2|TRBV2
ASSRQGVYGYT
>TRBJ1-5|TRBV24-1
ATSEAGGQPQH
>TRBJ2-1|TRBV20-1
SSRTTGAPYNEQF
>TRBJ1-5|TRBV3-1
ASSSTRYQPQH
>TRBJ1-2|TRBV12-3/TRBV12-4
ASSPRTANYGYT
>TRBJ2-5|TRBV30
AWSVTSETQY
>TRBJ2-7|TRBV24-1
ATSVPEVPPRN
>TRBJ2-3|TRBV3-1
ASSTDYPPQY
>TRBJ2-7|TRBV11-3
ASSSPRLIQAEQY
>TRBJ2-5|TRBV29-1
SVGQTIETQY
>TRBJ2-3|TRBV20-1
SASGSGRESADTQY
>TRBJ2-5|TRBV12-3/TRBV12-4
ASSLDSGGRETQY
>TRBJ2-7|TRBV28
ASRTGIAYEQY
>TRBJ2-1|TRBV12-5
ASELDAGGNEQF
>TRBJ2-3|TRBV12-3/TRBV12-4
ASKRQGNTDTQY
>TRBJ2-5|TRBV15
ATSGGLAGGPGETQY
>TRBJ1-2|TRBV4-1
ASSLQGASGGYT